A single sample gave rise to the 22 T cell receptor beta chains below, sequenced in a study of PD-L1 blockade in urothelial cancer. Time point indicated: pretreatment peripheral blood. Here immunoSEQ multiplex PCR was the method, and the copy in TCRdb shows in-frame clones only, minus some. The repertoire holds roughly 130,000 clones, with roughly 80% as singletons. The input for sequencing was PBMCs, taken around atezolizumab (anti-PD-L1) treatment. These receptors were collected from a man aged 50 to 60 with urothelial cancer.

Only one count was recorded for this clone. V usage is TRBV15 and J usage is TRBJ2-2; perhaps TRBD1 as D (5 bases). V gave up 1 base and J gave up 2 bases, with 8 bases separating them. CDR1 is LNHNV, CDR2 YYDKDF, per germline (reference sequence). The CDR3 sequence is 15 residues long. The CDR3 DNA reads TGTGCCACCAGCAGAGTCAGGGTCAACACCGGGGAGCTGTTTTTT. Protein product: CATSRVRVNTGELFF.

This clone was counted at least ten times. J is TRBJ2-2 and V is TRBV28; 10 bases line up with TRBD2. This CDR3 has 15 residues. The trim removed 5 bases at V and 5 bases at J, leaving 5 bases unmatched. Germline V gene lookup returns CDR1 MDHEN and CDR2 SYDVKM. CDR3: CASSEIAGGTGELFF. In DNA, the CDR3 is TGTGCCAGCAGTGAAATAGCGGGAGGTACCGGGGAGCTGTTTTTT.

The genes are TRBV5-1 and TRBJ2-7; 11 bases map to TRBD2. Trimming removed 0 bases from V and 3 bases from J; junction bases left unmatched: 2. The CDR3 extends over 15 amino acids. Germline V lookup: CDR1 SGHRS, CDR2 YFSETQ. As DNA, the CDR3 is TGCGCCAGCAGCTTGGGAGGGACTAGCGGCTACGAGCAGTACTTC. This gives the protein CASSLGGTSGYEQYF.

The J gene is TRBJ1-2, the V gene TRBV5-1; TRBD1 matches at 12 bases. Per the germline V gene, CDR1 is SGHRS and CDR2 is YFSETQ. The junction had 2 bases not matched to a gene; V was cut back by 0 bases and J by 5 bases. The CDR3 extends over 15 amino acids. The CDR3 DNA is TGCGCCAGCAGCTTGGGGGACAGGGGGCTGTATGGCTACACCTTC. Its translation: CASSLGDRGLYGYTF.

CDR3 sequence: CAISDGDTLRANYGYTF. The CDR3 coding sequence is TGTGCCATCAGTGACGGGGACACCTTGAGAGCTAACTATGGCTACACCTTC. The chain links TRBV10-3 to TRBJ1-2, with D perhaps TRBD1 (6 bases). The germline CDR1 and CDR2 sequences are ENHRY and SYGVKD. V dropped 3 bases and J dropped 0 bases, with 17 bases sitting between them. CDR3 size: 17 residues.

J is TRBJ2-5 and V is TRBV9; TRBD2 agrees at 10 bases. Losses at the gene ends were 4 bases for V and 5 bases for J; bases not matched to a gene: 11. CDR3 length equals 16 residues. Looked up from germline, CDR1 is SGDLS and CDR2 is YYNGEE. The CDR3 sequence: CASSLGTSVAGETQYF. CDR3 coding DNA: TGTGCCAGCAGCCTCGGGACTAGCGTAGCAGGGGAGACCCAGTACTTC.

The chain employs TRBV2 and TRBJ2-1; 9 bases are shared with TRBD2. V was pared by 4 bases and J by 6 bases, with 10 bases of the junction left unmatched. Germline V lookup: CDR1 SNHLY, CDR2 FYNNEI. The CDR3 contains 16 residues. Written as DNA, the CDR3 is TGTGCCAGCAGTGGCGGTAGCGGGAGTGGTGTCAATGAGCAGTTCTTC. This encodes CASSGGSGSGVNEQFF.

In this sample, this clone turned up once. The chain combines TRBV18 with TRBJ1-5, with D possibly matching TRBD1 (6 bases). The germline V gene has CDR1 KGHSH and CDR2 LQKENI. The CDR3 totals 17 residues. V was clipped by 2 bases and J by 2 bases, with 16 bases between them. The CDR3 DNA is TGTGCCAGCTCACCAGCTATCCAGGGGATGGGCAATCAGCCCCAGCATTTT. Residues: CASSPAIQGMGNQPQHF.

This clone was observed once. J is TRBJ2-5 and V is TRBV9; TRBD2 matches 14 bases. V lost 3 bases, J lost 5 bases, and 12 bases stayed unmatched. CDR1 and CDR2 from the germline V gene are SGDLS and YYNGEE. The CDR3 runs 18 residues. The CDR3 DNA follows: TGTGCCAGCAGCGCACCGGGACTAGCGGGAGTCGGAGGGGAGACCCAGTACTTC. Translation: CASSAPGLAGVGGETQYF.

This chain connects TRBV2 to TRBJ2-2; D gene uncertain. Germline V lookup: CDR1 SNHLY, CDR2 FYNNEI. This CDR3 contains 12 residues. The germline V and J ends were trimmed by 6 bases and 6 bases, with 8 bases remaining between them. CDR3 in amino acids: CASRPGPGELFF. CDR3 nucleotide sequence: TGTGCCAGCAGGCCAGGCCCCGGGGAGCTGTTTTTT.

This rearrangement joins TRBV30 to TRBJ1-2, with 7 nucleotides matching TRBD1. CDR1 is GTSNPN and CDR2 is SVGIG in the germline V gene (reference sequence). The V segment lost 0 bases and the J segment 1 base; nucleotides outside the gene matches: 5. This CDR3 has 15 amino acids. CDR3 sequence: CAWSVPGGSNYGYTF. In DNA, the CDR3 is TGTGCCTGGAGTGTACCAGGGGGAAGTAACTATGGCTACACCTTC.

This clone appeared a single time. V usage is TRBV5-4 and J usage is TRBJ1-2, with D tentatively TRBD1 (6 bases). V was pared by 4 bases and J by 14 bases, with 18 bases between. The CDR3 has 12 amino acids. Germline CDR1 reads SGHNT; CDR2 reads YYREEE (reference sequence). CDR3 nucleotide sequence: TGTGCCAGCAGCCCCGGACAGAAACAGGTGACCTTC. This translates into CASSPGQKQVTF.

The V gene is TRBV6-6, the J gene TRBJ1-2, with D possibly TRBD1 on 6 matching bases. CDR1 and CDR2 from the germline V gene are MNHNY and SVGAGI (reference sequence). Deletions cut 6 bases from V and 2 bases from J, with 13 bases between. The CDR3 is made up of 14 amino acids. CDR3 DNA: TGTGCCAGCAGAAAACCCGGACAGAACTATGGCTACACCTTC. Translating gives CASRKPGQNYGYTF.

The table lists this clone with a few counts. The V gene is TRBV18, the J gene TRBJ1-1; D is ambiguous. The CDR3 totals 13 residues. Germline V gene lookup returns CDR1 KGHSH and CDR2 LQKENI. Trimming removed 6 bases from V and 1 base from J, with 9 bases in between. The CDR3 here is CASSQQWNTEAFF. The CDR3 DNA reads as TGTGCCAGCTCTCAACAGTGGAACACTGAAGCTTTCTTT.

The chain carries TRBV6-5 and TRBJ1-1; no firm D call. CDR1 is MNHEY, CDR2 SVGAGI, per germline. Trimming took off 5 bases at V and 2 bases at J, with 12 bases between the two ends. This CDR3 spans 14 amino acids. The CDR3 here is CASSQTHVNTEAFF. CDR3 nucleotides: TGTGCCAGCAGTCAAACTCACGTAAACACTGAAGCTTTCTTT.

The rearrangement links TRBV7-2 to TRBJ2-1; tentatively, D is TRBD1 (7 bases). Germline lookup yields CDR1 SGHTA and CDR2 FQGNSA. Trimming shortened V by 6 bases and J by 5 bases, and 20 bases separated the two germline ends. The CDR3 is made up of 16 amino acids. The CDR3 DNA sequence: TGTGCCAGCAGTCCCAGGAGGGGACAGAAGAACAATGAGCAGTTCTTC. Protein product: CASSPRRGQKNNEQFF.

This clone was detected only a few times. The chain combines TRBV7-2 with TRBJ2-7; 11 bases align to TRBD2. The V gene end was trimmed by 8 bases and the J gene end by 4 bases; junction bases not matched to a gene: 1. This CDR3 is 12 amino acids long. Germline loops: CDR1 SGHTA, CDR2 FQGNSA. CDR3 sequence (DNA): TGTGCCAGCCGACTAGCGGGGTACGAGCAGTACTTC. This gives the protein CASRLAGYEQYF.

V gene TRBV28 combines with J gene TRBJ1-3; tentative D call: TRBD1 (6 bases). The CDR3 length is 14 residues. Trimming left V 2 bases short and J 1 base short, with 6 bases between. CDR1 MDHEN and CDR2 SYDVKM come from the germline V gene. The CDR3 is CASSLRGSGNTIYF. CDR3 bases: TGTGCCAGCAGTTTAAGGGGGTCTGGAAACACCATATATTTT.

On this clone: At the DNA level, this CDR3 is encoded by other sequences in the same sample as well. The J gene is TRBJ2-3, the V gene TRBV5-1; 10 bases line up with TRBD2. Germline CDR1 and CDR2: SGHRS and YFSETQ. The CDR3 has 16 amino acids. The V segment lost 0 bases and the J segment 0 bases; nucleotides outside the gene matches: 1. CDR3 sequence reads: CASSLGGLASTDTQYF. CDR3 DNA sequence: TGCGCCAGCAGCTTGGGGGGACTAGCGAGCACAGATACGCAGTATTTT.

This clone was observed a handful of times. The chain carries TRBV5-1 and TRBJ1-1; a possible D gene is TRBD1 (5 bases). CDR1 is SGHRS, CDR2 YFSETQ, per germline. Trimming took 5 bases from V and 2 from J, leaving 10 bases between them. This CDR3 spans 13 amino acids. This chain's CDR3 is CASRGDSNTEAFF. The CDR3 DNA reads TGCGCCAGCAGAGGCGACAGTAACACTGAAGCTTTCTTT.

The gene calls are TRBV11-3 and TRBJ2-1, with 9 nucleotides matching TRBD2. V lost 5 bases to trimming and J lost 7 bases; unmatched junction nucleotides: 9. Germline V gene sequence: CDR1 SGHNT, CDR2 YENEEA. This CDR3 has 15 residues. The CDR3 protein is CASSGAAGGWNEQFF. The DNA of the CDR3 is TGTGCCAGCAGCGGAGCAGCGGGAGGATGGAATGAGCAGTTCTTC.

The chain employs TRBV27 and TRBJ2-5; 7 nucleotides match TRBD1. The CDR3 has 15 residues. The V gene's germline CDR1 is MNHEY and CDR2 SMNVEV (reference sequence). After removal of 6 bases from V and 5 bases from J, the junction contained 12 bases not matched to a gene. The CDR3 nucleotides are TGTGCCAGCAGCCGAGACAGGGCCAAAGGGGAGACCCAGTACTTC. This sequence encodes CASSRDRAKGETQYF.